This section outlines one T cell receptor beta chain sequence together with its context. Its antigen is currently unknown. The same CDR3 can be traced to other DNA sequences in this sample. Naive CD8 isolation took CD45RO-negative cells positively selected for CCR7 and excluded terminally differentiated effector memory CD45RA+ cells. The data derive from a study of shared clonotypes between healthy human individuals. Study-wide results and limits: The genetic and exposure-history diversity represented was limited by few donors. Non-shared clonotypes were found to have lower generation probabilities than the clonotypes that were shared by all four of the sorted-subset donors. An expected dependence of interdonor clonotype sharing on sequencing depth was noted.

Trimming left V 4 bases short and J 4 bases short, with 8 bases between. This CDR3 contains 13 residues. From germline, CDR1 is MGHRA and CDR2 YSYEKL. Deep-level assay runs were performed. Method: immunoSEQ multiplex PCR; TCRdb's copy keeps in-frame clones and lacks some. The sample lists around 2.1 million clones, around 93% occurring once. The TCR was taken from a young man in good health. Some clones in this sample may be carry-over from other donors' samples. Sequenced: naive CD8+ T cells from PBMCs. The V call is TRBV4-1, the J call TRBJ2-1, with D possibly being TRBD1 or TRBD2 (5 bases each). The CDR3 loop is CASSPGPYNEQFF. The CDR3 nucleotides read TGCGCCAGCAGCCCGGGACCGTACAATGAGCAGTTCTTC.